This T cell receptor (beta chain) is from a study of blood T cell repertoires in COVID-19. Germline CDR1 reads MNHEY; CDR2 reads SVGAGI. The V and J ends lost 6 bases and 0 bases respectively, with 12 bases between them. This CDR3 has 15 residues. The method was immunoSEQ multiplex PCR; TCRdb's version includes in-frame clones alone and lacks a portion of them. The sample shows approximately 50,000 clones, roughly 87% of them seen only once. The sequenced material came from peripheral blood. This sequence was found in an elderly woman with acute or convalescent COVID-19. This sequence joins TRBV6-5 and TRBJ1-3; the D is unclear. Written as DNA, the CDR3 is TGTGCCAGCAGCAACGGGGTCAGCTCTGGAAACACCATATATTTT. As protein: CASSNGVSSGNTIYF.